What follows describes a single T cell receptor (beta chain). The source of the sample is a study of blood T cell repertoires in COVID-19. Turning to the study itself: Samples of COVID-19 (acute and convalescent) were obtained from the United States, Italy and Spain. PBMCs, B-cell-depleted T cells, or T cells provided the cDNA or gDNA that made up the material.

Germline V CDR1 and CDR2: SGHTA, FQGNSA. This CDR3 region has 17 residues. Trimming cost V 5 bases and J 0 bases; bases outside gene matches: 8. Original analysis: Using reference gene primer amplification, nucleated cell counts were estimated. Sequencing was performed with immunoSEQ multiplex PCR; in TCRdb, only in-frame clones are kept and a portion is missing. V and J calls and clone size are those listed in that table; D and trimming were worked out from the DNA. The sample records roughly 340,000 clones, 88% being singletons. The source of this sequence is a woman aged 65 to 85 with COVID-19, enrolled during active disease. Sequencing was carried out using peripheral blood. The chain has TRBV7-2 and TRBJ2-1, with 9 bases lining up with TRBD2. The CDR3 nucleotides are TGTGCCAGCAGCCTAACGACTAGCGGAAGCTCCTACAATGAGCAGTTCTTC. Protein: CASSLTTSGSSYNEQFF. The whole variable domain, filled in from reference TRBV7-2 and TRBJ2-1, reads GAGVSQSPSNKVTEKGKDVELRCDPISGHTALYWYRQSLGQGLEFLIYFQGNSAPDKSGLPSDRFSAERTGGSVSTLTIQRTQQEDSAVYLCASSLTTSGSSYNEQFFGPGTRLTVL.